The T cell receptor (beta chain) described here comes from a study of identical twins. TCRdb reanalysed the 5' RACE reads using MiXCR and keeps one entry per CDR3 protein. The sample yields 600,000 to 700,000 distinct CDR3 sequences, 21% seen once. Every donor was a healthy Caucasian. There are a few counts of this clonotype. CDR1 and CDR2 (germline): DFQATT, SNEGSKA (reference sequence). V lost 3 bases and J lost 5; bases outside the gene matches: 6. The CDR3 extends over 13 amino acids. The sample was also reused in another study, on T cells expressing NK-cell markers.

The sample taken for sequencing was PBMCs. The chain links TRBV20-1 to TRBJ2-5, with 7 positions matching TRBD2. The receptor was isolated from a young woman in good health. The CDR3: CSARSGGDETQYF. In DNA, the CDR3 is TGCAGTGCTAGGTCGGGGGGAGACGAGACCCAGTACTTC.